This T cell receptor (beta chain) was obtained from a study of early T cells in non-severe SARS-CoV-2 infection. At the level of the study: Bulk RNA taken from unsorted whole blood was sequenced, leaving chains unpaired.

The sample holds many counts of this clonotype. Attachment of unique molecular identifiers to individual cDNA molecules was performed. TCRdb re-derived calls from the 5' RACE reads in MiXCR, one entry per CDR3 protein. Among 75,000 to 80,000 distinct CDR3 sequences listed, 11% were seen once. The CDR3 sequence is 12 residues long. Germline assignment: CDR1 SQVTM and CDR2 ANQGSEA. The germline V and J ends were trimmed by 7 bases and 0 bases, with 10 bases remaining between them. The starting material was whole blood, obtained at baseline. The receptor comes from an adult who was a healthcare worker with PCR-confirmed SARS-CoV-2 infection or an uninfected control (not recorded which). The chain combines TRBV29-1 with TRBJ2-7; no definite D call. The CDR3 spells CSATASSYEQYF. The CDR3 DNA follows: TGCAGCGCGACGGCGAGCTCCTACGAGCAGTACTTC.